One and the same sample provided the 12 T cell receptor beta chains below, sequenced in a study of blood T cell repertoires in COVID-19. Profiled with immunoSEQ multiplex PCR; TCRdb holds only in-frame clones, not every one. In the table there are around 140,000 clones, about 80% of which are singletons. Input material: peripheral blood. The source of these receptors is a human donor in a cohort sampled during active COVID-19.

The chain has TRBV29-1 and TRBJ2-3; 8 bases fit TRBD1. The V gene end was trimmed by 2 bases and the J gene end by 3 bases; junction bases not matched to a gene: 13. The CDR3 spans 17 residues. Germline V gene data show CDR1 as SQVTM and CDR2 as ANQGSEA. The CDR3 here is CSVEITDRTGRTDTQYF. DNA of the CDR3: TGCAGCGTTGAAATTACCGACAGGACAGGGCGGACAGATACGCAGTATTTT.

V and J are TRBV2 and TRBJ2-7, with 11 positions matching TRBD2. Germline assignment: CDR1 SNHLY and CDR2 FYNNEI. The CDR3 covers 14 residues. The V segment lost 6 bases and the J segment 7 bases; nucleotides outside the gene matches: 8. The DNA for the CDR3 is TGTGCCAGCAGCCACCCGGGACTAGCGGTGGAGCAGTACGTC. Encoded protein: CASSHPGLAVEQYV.

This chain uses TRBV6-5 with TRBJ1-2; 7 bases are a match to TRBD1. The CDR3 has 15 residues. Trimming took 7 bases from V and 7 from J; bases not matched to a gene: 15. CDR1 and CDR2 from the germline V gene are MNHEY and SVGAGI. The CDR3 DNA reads TGTGCCAGCACGGCAGGGGGAGCTCGGGAGGGTGGCTACACCTTC. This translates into CASTAGGAREGGYTF.

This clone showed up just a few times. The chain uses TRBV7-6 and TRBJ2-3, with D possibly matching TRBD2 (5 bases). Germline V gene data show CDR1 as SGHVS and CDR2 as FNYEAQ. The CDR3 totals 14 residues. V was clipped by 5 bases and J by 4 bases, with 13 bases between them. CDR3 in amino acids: CASSPGEGSDTQYF. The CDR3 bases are TGTGCCAGCAGCCCAGGAGAGGGATCAGATACGCAGTATTTT.

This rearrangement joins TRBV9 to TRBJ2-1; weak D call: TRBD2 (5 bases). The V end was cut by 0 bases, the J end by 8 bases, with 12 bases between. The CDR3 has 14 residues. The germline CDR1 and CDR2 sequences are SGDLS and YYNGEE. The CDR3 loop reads CASSVGSGFDEQFF. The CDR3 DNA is TGTGCCAGCAGCGTAGGAAGCGGCTTCGATGAGCAGTTCTTC.

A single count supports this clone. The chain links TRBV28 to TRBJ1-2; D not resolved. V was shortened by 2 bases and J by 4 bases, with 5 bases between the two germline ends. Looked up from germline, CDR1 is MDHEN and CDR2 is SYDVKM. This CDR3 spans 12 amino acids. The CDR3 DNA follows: TGTGCCAGCAGTTTAGTGAGCTATGGCTACACCTTC. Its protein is CASSLVSYGYTF.

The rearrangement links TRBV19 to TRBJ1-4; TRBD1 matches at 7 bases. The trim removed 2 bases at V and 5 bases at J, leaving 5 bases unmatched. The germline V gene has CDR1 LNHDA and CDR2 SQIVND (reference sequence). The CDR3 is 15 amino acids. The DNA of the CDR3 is TGTGCCAGTAGTATATCGGGACAGACGAATGAAAAACTGTTTTTT. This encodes CASSISGQTNEKLFF.

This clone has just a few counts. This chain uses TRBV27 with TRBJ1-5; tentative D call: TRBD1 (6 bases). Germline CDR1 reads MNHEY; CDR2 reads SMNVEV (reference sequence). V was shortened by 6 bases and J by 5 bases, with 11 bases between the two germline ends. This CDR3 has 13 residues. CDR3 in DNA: TGTGCCAGCAGACAGGGTTTTGATCAGCCCCAGCATTTT. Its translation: CASRQGFDQPQHF.

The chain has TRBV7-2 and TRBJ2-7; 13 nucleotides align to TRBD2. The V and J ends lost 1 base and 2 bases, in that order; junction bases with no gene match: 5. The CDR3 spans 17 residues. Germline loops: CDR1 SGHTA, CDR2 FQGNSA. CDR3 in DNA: TGTGCCAGCAGCTTAGGAGGAACTAGCGGGGGGGCCTACGAGCAGTACGTC. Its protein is CASSLGGTSGGAYEQYV.

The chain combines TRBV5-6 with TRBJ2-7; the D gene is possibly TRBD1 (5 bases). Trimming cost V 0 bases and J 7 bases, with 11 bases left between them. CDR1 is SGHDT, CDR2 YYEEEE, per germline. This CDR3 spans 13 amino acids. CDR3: CASSLAAGREQYV. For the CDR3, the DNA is TGTGCCAGCAGCTTGGCGGCAGGGCGTGAGCAGTACGTC.

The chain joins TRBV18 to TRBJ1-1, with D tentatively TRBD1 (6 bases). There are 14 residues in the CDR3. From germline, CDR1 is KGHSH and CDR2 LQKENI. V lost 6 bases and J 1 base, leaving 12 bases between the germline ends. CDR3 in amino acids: CASSILGANTEAFF. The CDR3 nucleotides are TGTGCCAGCTCTATCCTGGGGGCGAACACTGAAGCTTTCTTT.

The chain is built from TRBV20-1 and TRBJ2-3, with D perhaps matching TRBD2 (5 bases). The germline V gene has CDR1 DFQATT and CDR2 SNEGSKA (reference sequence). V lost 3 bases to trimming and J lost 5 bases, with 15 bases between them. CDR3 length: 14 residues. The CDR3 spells CSASRRDRGDTQYF. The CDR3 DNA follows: TGCAGTGCTAGTCGACGGGATCGCGGAGATACGCAGTATTTT.